This T cell receptor beta chain was documented in a study of blood T cell repertoires in COVID-19. Assay used: immunoSEQ multiplex PCR; TCRdb lists only in-frame clones, some missing. The top ten hold about 2.8% of the sample, which has about 190,000 clones, over 75% seen once. V was shortened by 6 bases and J by 2 bases, with 10 bases between the two germline ends. The CDR3 totals 13 residues. Germline CDR1 reads MGHDK; CDR2 reads SYGVNS. Sequences were obtained from peripheral blood. V usage is TRBV25-1 and J usage is TRBJ1-2; D gene ambiguous. The clonotype originates from a woman at least 80 years old with active or convalescent COVID-19. The CDR3 sequence is CASSDARNYGYTF. CDR3 bases: TGTGCCAGCAGCGATGCCAGGAACTATGGCTACACCTTC.